A selection of T cell receptor beta chains follows, all from one sample in a study of T-cell reconstitution after alpha-beta-depleted transplantation in children. Using its own MiXCR run on the PCR reads, TCRdb lists one record per CDR3 protein. The repertoire holds 500,000 to 750,000 distinct CDR3 sequences, 20% to 30% seen once, with about 35% in the top ten. The source was PBMCs, collected before TCRalphabeta/CD19-depleted stem cell transplant. The receptors originated from a boy in the first two years of life with Wiskott-Aldrich syndrome, due to receive a stem cell transplant. Each CDR3 is given with its conserved first and last residue. The D gene is left open where the match is weak. Part of the rows lack a size; the others show once, few, many or a class for expanded clones.

cdr3_aa	cdr3_nt	d_call	clone_size	v_call	j_call
CASTQGRVQFF	TGTGCCAGCACCCAGGGGCGGGTGCAGTTCTTC	.	.	TRBV27	TRBJ2-1
CSAVWAGVDNEQFF	TGCAGTGCAGTTTGGGCGGGAGTAGATAATGAGCAGTTCTTC	TRBD2	.	TRBV20-1	TRBJ2-1
CSARLSGTFLAKNIQYF	TGCAGTGCTAGGCTTAGCGGGACCTTCCTAGCCAAAAACATTCAGTACTTC	TRBD2	.	TRBV20-1	TRBJ2-4
CASSSISPSEQFF	TGCGCCAGCAGCAGCATCAGTCCCAGTGAGCAGTTCTTC	.	few	TRBV5-1	TRBJ2-1
CASSPPADRETQYF	TGTGCCAGCTCACCACCGGCAGACAGGGAGACCCAGTACTTC	.	few	TRBV18	TRBJ2-5
CASSRKTSGNADTQYF	TGTGCCAGCAGCCGTAAGACTAGCGGGAACGCAGATACGCAGTATTTT	TRBD2	few	TRBV3-1	TRBJ2-3
CASSLGIRVSAYNEQFF	TGCGCCAGCAGCTTGGGTATCCGGGTTAGCGCGTACAATGAGCAGTTCTTC	.	.	TRBV5-1	TRBJ2-1
CAISEGQLANTGELFF	TGTGCCATCAGTGAAGGACAGCTTGCGAACACCGGGGAGCTGTTTTTT	.	many	TRBV10-3	TRBJ2-2
CASSSQGGNQPQHF	TGTGCCAGCAGTTCTCAGGGGGGTAATCAGCCCCAGCATTTT	TRBD1	.	TRBV12-3/TRBV12-4	TRBJ1-5
CASSPQGTMNTEAFF	TGTGCCAGCTCACCGCAGGGAACTATGAACACTGAAGCTTTCTTT	.	.	TRBV18	TRBJ1-1
CASSYGRPVPFSYEQYF	TGTGCCAGCAGTTACGGGCGGCCAGTCCCTTTCTCCTACGAGCAGTACTTC	.	.	TRBV6-5	TRBJ2-7
CASSQDAGKLLEQYF	TGCGCCAGCAGCCAAGATGCGGGGAAGCTCCTCGAGCAGTACTTC	.	.	TRBV4-1	TRBJ2-7
CASSPGIYTGELFF	TGTGCCAGCAGCCCCGGGATTTACACCGGGGAGCTGTTTTTT	.	.	TRBV7-2	TRBJ2-2
CASSLCNQPQHF	TGCGCCAGCAGCTTGTGCAATCAGCCCCAGCATTTT	.	.	TRBV5-1	TRBJ1-5
CSAQRSGVLDEQFF	TGCAGTGCCCAGCGTAGCGGGGTTCTCGATGAGCAGTTCTTC	TRBD2	.	TRBV20-1	TRBJ2-1
CASSLGGLAGASNEQFF	TGTGCCAGCAGTTTAGGTGGACTAGCGGGAGCCAGCAATGAGCAGTTCTTC	TRBD2	few	TRBV12-3/TRBV12-4	TRBJ2-1
CASSPGLAAGYNEQFF	TGTGCCAGCAGCCCAGGATTAGCGGCAGGTTACAATGAGCAGTTCTTC	.	few	TRBV7-8	TRBJ2-1
CASSPLTVITDTQYF	TGTGCCAGCAGCCCCCTGACAGTGATCACAGATACGCAGTATTTT	.	.	TRBV3-1	TRBJ2-3
CASSIFGVTGGRTQYF	TGTGCCAGTAGTATATTCGGTGTGACCGGGGGGAGAACGCAGTATTTT	TRBD2	.	TRBV19	TRBJ2-3
CSVDSGAGGYTF	TGCAGCGTTGACTCGGGGGCGGGCGGCTACACCTTC	.	.	TRBV29-1	TRBJ1-2
CASRGLAGDAQYF	TGTGCCAGCAGGGGACTAGCCGGGGACGCCCAGTACTTC	TRBD2	few	TRBV25-1	TRBJ2-5
CSARVWLAGHNEQFF	TGCAGTGCTAGAGTTTGGCTAGCGGGTCACAATGAGCAGTTCTTC	TRBD2	few	TRBV20-1	TRBJ2-1
CASSSAAGEGYEQYF	TGTGCCAGCTCATCAGCAGCGGGAGAGGGGTACGAGCAGTACTTC	TRBD2	.	TRBV18	TRBJ2-7
CASSESGTSDTQYF	TGTGCCAGCAGTGAAAGCGGGACTTCAGATACGCAGTATTTT	TRBD2	few	TRBV25-1	TRBJ2-3